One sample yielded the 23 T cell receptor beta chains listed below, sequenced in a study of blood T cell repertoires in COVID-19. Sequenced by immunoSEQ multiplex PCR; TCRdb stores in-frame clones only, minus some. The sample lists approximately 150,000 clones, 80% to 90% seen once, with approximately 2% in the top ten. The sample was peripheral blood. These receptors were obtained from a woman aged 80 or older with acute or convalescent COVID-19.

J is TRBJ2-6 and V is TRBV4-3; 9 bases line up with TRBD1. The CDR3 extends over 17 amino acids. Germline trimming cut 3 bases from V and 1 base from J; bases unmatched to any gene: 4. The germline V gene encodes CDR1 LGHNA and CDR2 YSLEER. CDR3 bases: TGCGCCAGCAGCCAGGGACAGGGCGGATCTGGGGCCAACGTCCTGACTTTC. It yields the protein CASSQGQGGSGANVLTF.

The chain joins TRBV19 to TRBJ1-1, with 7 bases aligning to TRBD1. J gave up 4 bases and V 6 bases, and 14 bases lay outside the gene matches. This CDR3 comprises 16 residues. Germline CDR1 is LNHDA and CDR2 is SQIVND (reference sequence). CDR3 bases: TGTGCCAGTAGCCTGGGCAGGGGGATCTCGGGCACTGAAGCTTTCTTT. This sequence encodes CASSLGRGISGTEAFF.

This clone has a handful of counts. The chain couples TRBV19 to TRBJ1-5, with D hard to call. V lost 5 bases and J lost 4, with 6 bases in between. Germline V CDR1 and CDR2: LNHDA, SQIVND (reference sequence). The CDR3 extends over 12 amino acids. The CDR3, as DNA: TGTGCCAGTAGTGAGGCGAATCAGCCCCAGCATTTT. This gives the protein CASSEANQPQHF.

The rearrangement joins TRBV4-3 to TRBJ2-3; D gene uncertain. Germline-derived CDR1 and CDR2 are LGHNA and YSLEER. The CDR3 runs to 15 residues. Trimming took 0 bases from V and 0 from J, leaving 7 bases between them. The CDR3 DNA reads TGCGCCAGCAGCCAAGATCTCTCCAGCACAGATACGCAGTATTTT. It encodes CASSQDLSSTDTQYF.

In nucleotides, the CDR3 is TGTGCCTTAACCAGGGTGGACACTGAAGCTTTCTTT. It encodes CALTRVDTEAFF. The V gene is TRBV30, the J gene TRBJ1-1, with D possibly TRBD1 on 5 matching bases. From germline, CDR1 is GTSNPN and CDR2 SVGIG (reference sequence). V was pared by 7 bases and J by 3 bases, with 12 bases between. CDR3 length: 12 residues. Together with reference TRBV30 and TRBJ1-1, the CDR3 gives the full variable domain: SQTIHQWPATLVQPVGSPLSLECTVEGTSNPNLYWYRQAAGRGLQLLFYSVGIGQISSEVPQNLSASRPQDRQFILSSKKLLLSDSGFYLCALTRVDTEAFFGQGTRLTVV.

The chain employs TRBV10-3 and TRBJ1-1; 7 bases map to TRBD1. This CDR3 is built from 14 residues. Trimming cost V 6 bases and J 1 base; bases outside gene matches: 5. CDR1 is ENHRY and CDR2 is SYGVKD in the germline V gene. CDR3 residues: CAIRRGTENTEAFF. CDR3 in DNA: TGTGCCATCAGAAGAGGGACAGAGAACACTGAAGCTTTCTTT.

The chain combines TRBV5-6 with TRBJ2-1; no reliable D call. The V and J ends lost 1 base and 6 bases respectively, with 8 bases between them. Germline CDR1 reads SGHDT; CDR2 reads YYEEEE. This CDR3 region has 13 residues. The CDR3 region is CASSLPLLNEQFF. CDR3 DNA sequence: TGTGCCAGCAGCTTGCCCCTACTCAATGAGCAGTTCTTC.

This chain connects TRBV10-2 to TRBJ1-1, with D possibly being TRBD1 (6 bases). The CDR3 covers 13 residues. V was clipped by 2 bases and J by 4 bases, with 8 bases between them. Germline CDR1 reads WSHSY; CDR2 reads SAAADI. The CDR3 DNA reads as TGCGCCAGCAGTGAGAGGGGGGGCACTGAAGCTTTCTTT. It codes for CASSERGGTEAFF.

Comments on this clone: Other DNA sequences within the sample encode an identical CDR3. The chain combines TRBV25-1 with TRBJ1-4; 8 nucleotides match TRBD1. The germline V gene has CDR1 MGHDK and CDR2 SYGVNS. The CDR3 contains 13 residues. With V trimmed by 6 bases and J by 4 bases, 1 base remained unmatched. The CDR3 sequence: CASRDRVNEKLFF. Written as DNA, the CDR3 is TGTGCCAGCAGGGACAGGGTTAATGAAAAACTGTTTTTT. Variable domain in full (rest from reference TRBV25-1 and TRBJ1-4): EADIYQTPRYLVIGTGKKITLECSQTMGHDKMYWYQQDPGMELHLIHYSYGVNSTEKGDLSSESTVSRIRTEHFPLTLESARPSHTSQYLCASRDRVNEKLFFGSGTQLSVL.

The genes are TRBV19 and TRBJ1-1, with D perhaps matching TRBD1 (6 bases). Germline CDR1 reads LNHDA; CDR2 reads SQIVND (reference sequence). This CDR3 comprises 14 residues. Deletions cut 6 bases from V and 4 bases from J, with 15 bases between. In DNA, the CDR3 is TGTGCCAGTAGCACCGTGAGGGGGGGCACTGAAGCTTTCTTT. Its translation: CASSTVRGGTEAFF.

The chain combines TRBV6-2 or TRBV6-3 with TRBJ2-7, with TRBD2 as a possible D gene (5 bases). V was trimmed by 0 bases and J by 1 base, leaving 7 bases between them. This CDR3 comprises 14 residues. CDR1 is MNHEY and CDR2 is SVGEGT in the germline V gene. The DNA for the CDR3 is TGTGCCAGCAGTTACTCGGAGGTATCCTACGAGCAGTACTTC. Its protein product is CASSYSEVSYEQYF.

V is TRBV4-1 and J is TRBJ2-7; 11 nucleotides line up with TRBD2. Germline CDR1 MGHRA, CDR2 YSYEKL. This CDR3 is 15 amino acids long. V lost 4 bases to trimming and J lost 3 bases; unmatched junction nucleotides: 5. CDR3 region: CASSLTGTSGYEQYF. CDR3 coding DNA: TGCGCCAGCAGCCTAACCGGGACTAGCGGCTACGAGCAGTACTTC.

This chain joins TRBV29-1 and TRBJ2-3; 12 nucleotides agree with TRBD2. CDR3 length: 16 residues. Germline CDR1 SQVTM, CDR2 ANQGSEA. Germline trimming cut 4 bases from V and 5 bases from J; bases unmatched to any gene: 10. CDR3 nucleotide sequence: TGCAGCGTTGGGTCCGCTAGCGGGGGGGCTGGAGATACGCAGTATTTT. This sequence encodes CSVGSASGGAGDTQYF.

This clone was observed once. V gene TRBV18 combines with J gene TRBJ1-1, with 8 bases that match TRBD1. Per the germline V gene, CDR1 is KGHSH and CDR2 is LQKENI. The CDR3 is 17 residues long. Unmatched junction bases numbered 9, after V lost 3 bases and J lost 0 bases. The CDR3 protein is CASSPGQGIPMNTEAFF. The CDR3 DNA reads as TGTGCCAGCTCACCCGGACAGGGAATCCCCATGAACACTGAAGCTTTCTTT.

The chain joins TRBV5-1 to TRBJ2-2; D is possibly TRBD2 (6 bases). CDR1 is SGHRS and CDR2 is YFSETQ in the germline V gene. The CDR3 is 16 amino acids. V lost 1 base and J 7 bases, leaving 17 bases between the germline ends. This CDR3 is CASSLSYRELDGELFF. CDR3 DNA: TGCGCCAGCAGCTTGTCGTATCGGGAGCTTGACGGGGAGCTGTTTTTT.

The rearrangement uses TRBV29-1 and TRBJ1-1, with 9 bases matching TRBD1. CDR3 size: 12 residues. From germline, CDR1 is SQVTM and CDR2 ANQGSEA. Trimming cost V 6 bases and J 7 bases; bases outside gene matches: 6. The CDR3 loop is CSVTGGLGEAFF. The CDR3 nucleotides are TGCAGCGTGACAGGGGGTCTAGGTGAAGCTTTCTTT. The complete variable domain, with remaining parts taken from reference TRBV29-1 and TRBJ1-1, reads SAVISQKPSRDICQRGTSLTIQCQVDSQVTMMFWYRQQPGQSLTLIATANQGSEATYESGFVIDKFPISRPNLTFSTLTVSNMSPEDSSIYLCSVTGGLGEAFFGQGTRLTVV.

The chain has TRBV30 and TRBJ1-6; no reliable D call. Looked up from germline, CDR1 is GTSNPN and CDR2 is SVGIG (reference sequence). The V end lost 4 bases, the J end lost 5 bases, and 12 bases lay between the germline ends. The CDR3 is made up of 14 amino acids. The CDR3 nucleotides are TGTGCCTGGACGGGGAGAGCAAATAATTCACCCCTCCACTTT. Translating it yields CAWTGRANNSPLHF.

The chain's CDR3 is CASSPEGQVSYNEQFF. The DNA for the CDR3 is TGTGCCAGTAGTCCCGAGGGACAGGTCTCCTACAATGAGCAGTTCTTC. V and J are TRBV19 and TRBJ2-1; 8 positions match TRBD1. Trimming cost V 5 bases and J 0 bases; bases outside gene matches: 6. The CDR3 is 16 residues long. Germline CDR1 LNHDA, CDR2 SQIVND (reference sequence).

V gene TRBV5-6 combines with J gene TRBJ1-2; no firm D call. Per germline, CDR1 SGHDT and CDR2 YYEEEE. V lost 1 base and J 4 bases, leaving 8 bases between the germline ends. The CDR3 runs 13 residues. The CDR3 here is CASSLRGIYGYTF. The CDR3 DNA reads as TGTGCCAGCAGCTTGAGAGGGATCTATGGCTACACCTTC.

The CDR3 coding sequence is TGCAGTGCTAGTCAAAGGACAGGGGGTGTCTACGAGCAGTACTTC. Its translation: CSASQRTGGVYEQYF. The gene calls are TRBV20-1 and TRBJ2-7; 10 positions agree with TRBD1. V shed 3 bases and J 3 bases; nucleotides not matched to a gene: 8. The CDR3 runs to 15 residues. Germline CDR1 reads DFQATT; CDR2 reads SNEGSKA (reference sequence).

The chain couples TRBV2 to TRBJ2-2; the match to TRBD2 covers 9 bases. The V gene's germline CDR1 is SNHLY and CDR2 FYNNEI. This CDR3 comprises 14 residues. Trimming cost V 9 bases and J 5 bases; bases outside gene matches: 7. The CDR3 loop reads CASKETSGTGELFF. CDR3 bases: TGTGCCAGTAAAGAGACTAGCGGTACCGGGGAGCTGTTTTTT.

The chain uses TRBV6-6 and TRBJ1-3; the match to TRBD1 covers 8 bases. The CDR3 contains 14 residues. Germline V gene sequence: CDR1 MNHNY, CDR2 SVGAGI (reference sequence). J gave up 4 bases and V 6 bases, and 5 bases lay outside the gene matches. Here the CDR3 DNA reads TGTGCCAGCAGCCTCGACAGGGGAGGAAACACCATATATTTT. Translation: CASSLDRGGNTIYF.

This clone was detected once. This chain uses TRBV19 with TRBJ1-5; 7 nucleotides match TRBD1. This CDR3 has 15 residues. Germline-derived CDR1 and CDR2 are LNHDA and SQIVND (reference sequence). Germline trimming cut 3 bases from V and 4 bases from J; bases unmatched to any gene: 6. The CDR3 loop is CASSISGGSNQPQHF. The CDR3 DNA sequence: TGTGCCAGTAGTATTTCAGGGGGTTCGAATCAGCCCCAGCATTTT. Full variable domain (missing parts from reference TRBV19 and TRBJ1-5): DGGITQSPKYLFRKEGQNVTLSCEQNLNHDAMYWYRQDPGQGLRLIYYSQIVNDFQKGDIAEGYSVSREKKESFPLTVTSAQKNPTAFYLCASSISGGSNQPQHFGDGTRLSIL.